The following is a T cell receptor beta chain sequence with its context. Its antigen target is currently unknown. No qualities accompany the bases; no much larger clone lies one base away. The CDR3 contains 17 residues, cysteine and phenylalanine counted. The retained sequence is limited to the CDR3, 51 bases, with the frame set at the first base. CDR1 and CDR2 were assigned from the germline V gene as MGHRA and YSYEKL. V loses 0 bases of germline sequence and J loses 7 bases, and the interval between the two ends is 21 bases. This sample was included in a study of cytotoxic CD8 clonotypes in ibrutinib-treated CLL (dated by TCRdb to the early 2020s). Study-wide context: In this cohort, around 15 patients were treatment-naive and some 10 were relapsed/refractory, while about 18 had unmutated IGHV. Every remission and progressive disease sample was obtained while ibrutinib was still being received by the patients. Cryopreserved peripheral blood mononuclear cells were collected before treatment, at response, and at either disease progression or sustained remission. Response samples were taken after a median of 12 months on treatment, ranging from about 6 to 40 months. Of the roughly 86 people in the trial, about two dozen had longitudinal samples available. Partial responses were observed in around 25 patients and complete responses in 2; after a median follow-up of 68 months, remission was maintained in approximately 15 patients and progression was observed in some twelve. On average, each sample yielded some 250,000 productive templates and about 95,000 productive rearrangements. Beyond this particular receptor, the publication reports: An increase in clonality was observed at ibrutinib response, with clonality remaining stable during sustained remission and falling back toward baseline at progression. Sustained-remission and progressing patients did not have matched sampling times, and lymph node repertoires were not examined. Public clonotypes were found to be uncommon and were observed to contract or remain stable during treatment; the increase in clonality was shown to reflect expansion of private clonotypes at ibrutinib response. Baseline clonality was found to be higher than that of age-matched healthy donors and was strongly correlated with circulating CD8+ T-cell counts.

Each clonotype received, on average, about 10x coverage in deep resolution sequencing performed on a MiSeq, where the target depth lay between 1 in 1 million and 1 in 200,000 T cells. The immunoSEQ hsTCRB Kit was used to generate TCR beta libraries. Per the original workflow: ImmunoSEQ Data Assistant and ImmunoSEQ Analyzer were used for data analysis, and V, D and J genes were assigned according to IMGT definitions. Clonality, which ranges from 0 to 1, was calculated as one minus the normalized Shannon entropy of productive rearrangement frequencies. Only overrepresented clonotypes making up at least 0.05% of the repertoire of each patient were included in the public clonotype analysis. Some twelve age-matched healthy donor repertoires from immuneACCESS were used as controls for clonality. TCRdb took this table from immuneACCESS and kept in-frame rearrangements with V and J called. Such tables lack part of the clones; where checked against another copy, unresolved V genes explain under half of the gap, and the rest is unexplained. Clone size and the V and J calls come from that table; the DNA yielded D and trimming. The sample records about 50,000 clones, 50% to 65% of which are singletons. Roughly a quarter of the sample belongs to the ten largest clones.

In light of the paper, this sample's time point label describes: approximately 2 years on ibrutinib. For TCR beta library preparation, about 2 micrograms of genomic DNA were isolated from cryopreserved PBMCs. Longitudinal blood samples from CLL patients on ibrutinib monotherapy were analyzed using high-throughput TCR beta sequencing. The patients took part in an open-label, single-center phase 2 trial of ibrutinib monotherapy. The sequencing used PBMCs, collected after 24 months of ibrutinib treatment. The receptor chain draws on TRBV4-1 and TRBJ1-2, with the D gene not clear enough to name. The sequence was obtained from a human donor with chronic lymphocytic leukemia. DNA sequence: TGCGCCAGCAGCCAAGAACCGCTCTTGACATCAAGAAGTGGCTACACCTTC. Its protein is CASSQEPLLTSRSGYTF.